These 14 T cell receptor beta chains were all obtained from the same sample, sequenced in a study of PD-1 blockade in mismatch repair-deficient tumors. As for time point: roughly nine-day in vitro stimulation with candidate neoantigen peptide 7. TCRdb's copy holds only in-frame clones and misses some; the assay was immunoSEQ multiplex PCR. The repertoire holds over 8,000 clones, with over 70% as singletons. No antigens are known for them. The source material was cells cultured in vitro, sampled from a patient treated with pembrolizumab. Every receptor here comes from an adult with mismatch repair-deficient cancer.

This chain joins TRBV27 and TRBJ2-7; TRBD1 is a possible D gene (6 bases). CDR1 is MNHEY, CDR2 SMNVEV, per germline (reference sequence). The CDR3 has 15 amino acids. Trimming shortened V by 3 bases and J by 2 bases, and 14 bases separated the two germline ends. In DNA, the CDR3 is TGTGCCAGCAGTTTCAAACAGGGTTCCACCTACGAGCAGTACTTC. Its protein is CASSFKQGSTYEQYF.

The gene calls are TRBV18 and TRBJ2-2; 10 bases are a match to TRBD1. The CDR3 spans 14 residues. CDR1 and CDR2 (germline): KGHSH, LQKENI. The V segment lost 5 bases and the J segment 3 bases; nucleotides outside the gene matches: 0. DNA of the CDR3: TGTGCCAGCTCAGGGACAGGGGACACCGGGGAGCTGTTTTTT. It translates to CASSGTGDTGELFF.

DNA for the CDR3: TGTGCCAGCAGCTTGCAGGGGAACTATGGCTACACCTTC. It translates to CASSLQGNYGYTF. The chain recombines TRBV11-2 with TRBJ1-2; the D gene is possibly TRBD1 (6 bases). The V gene's germline CDR1 is SGHAT and CDR2 FQNNGV. There are 13 residues in the CDR3. V was cut by 3 bases and J by 2 bases, with 7 bases left in between.

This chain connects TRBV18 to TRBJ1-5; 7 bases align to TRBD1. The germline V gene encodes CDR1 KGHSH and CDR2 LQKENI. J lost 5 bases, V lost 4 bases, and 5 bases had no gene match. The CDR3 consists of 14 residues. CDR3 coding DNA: TGTGCCAGCTCACGAACAGGGGAGGATCAGCCCCAGCATTTT. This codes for CASSRTGEDQPQHF.

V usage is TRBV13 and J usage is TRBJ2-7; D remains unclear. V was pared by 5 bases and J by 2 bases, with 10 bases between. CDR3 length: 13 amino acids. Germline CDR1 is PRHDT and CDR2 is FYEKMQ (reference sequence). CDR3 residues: CASSDKRTYEQYF. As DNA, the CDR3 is TGTGCCAGCAGCGACAAAAGAACCTACGAGCAGTACTTC.

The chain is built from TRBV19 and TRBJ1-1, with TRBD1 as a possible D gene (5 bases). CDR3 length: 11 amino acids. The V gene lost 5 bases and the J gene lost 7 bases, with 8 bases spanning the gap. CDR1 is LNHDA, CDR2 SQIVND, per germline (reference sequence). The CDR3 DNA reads TGTGCCAGTAGTCCAGGGCGTGAAGCTTTCTTT. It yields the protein CASSPGREAFF. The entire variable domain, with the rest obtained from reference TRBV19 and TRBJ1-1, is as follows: DGGITQSPKYLFRKEGQNVTLSCEQNLNHDAMYWYRQDPGQGLRLIYYSQIVNDFQKGDIAEGYSVSREKKESFPLTVTSAQKNPTAFYLCASSPGREAFFGQGTRLTVV.

The CDR3 sequence: CASGKGQGTSDTQYF. The CDR3 bases are TGTGCTAGTGGGAAGGGACAGGGGACTTCAGATACGCAGTATTTT. J is TRBJ2-3 and V is TRBV12-5; 10 bases match TRBD1. The junction had 7 bases not matched to a gene; V was cut back by 6 bases and J by 4 bases. Germline V lookup: CDR1 LGHNT, CDR2 FRNRAP. The CDR3 is 15 residues long.

The CDR3 spells CSVHETGNTGELFF. The CDR3 bases are TGCAGCGTTCACGAGACAGGGAACACCGGGGAGCTGTTTTTT. J is TRBJ2-2 and V is TRBV29-1, with D perhaps matching TRBD1 (6 bases). The germline CDR1 and CDR2 sequences are SQVTM and ANQGSEA. The V gene lost 5 bases and the J gene lost 1 base, with 11 bases spanning the gap. This CDR3 region has 14 residues.

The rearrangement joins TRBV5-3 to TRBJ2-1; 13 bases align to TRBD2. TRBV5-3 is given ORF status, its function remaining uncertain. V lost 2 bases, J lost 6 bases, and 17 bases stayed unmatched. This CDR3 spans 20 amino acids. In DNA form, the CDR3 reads TGTGCCAGAAGCTTAAACCTTAGGACTAGCGGGAGTAGCTGTCGCAATGAGCAGTTCTTC. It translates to CARSLNLRTSGSSCRNEQFF.

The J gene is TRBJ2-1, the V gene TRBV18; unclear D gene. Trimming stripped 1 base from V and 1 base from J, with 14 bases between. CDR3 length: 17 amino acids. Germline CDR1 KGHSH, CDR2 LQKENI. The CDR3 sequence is CASSPLVAELSYNEQFF. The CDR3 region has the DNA TGTGCCAGCTCACCACTCGTGGCAGAGCTTTCCTACAATGAGCAGTTCTTC.

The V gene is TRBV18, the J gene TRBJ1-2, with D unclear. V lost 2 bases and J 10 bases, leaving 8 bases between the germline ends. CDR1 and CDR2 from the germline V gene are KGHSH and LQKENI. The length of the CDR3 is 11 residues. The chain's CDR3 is CASSPGGDYTF. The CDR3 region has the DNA TGTGCCAGCTCACCAGGCGGAGACTACACCTTC.

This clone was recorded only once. The CDR3 DNA follows: TGCGCCAGCAGCTTGGAACGGGGCAGCACAGATACGCAGTATTTT. Translating it yields CASSLERGSTDTQYF. V usage is TRBV5-1 and J usage is TRBJ2-3; D may match TRBD1 or TRBD2 (5 bases each). This CDR3 has 15 amino acids. V shed 0 bases and J shed 0 bases, with 8 bases lying between them. CDR1 is SGHRS, CDR2 YFSETQ, per germline.

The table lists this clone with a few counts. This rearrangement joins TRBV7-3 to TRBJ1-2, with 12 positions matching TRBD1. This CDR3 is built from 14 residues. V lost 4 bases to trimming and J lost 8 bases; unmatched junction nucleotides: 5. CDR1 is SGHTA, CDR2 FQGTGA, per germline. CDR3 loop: CASSSTGTGGGYTF. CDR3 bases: TGTGCCAGCAGCTCAACCGGGACAGGGGGCGGCTACACCTTC.

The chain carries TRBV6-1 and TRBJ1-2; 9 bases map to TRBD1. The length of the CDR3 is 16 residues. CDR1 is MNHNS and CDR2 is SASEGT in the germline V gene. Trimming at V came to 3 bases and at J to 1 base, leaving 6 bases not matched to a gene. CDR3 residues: CASSESGQGFNYGYTF. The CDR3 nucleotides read TGTGCCAGCAGTGAGTCGGGACAGGGTTTTAACTATGGCTACACCTTC.